This record looks at one T cell receptor beta chain sequence and its context. The clone's antigen remains unknown. No per-base quality is available; no much larger clone lies one base away. CDR1 and CDR2 (SGDLS, YYNGEE) derive from the germline V gene. Clipping removes 3 bases from V and 4 bases from J, with 9 as the unmatched junction base count. The CDR3, from cysteine to phenylalanine, totals 16 residues. CDR3 DNA only is kept here, 48 bases in frame from base 1. The sample is drawn from a study of T cell changes during pregnancy in multiple sclerosis (dated by TCRdb to between 2018 and 2020). For the wider study: Changes in the T cell repertoire over the course of pregnancy were examined in this study in women with multiple sclerosis.

The receptor library was made with the immunoSEQ multiplex PCR assay. Held by TCRdb, this immuneACCESS table contains in-frame sequences only and omits some clones. Under half of the omission traces to an unresolved V gene where checked; the cause of the rest is unknown. A total of tens of thousands of clones appear in this sample, roughly nine tenths of them only once. The ten largest account for around 0.63% of the sample. The chain uses TRBV9 and TRBJ2-7; 11 nucleotides in the junction match TRBD1. The receptor was derived from a female donor with multiple sclerosis, enrolled in a pregnancy study. This sample comprised CD4+ T cells from peripheral blood mononuclear cells, obtained in the first trimester of pregnancy. The DNA sequence follows: TGTGCCAGCAGCGGGGGGACAGGGGGTTTAAAGTACGAGCAGTACTTC. Its amino acids are CASSGGTGGLKYEQYF.